These 17 T cell receptor beta chains originate from one sample sequenced in a study of T cells in Graves' hyperthyroidism and ophthalmopathy. RNA transcripts yielded amplified TCR beta CDR3 regions. TCR CDR3 underwent first-round RT-PCR with the HTBI primer set. TCRdb used MiXCR to reprocess the multiplex PCR reads, holding one entry per CDR3 protein. This table has roughly 840,000 distinct CDR3 sequences, 38% appearing once. The sample comprised blood. The receptors derive from a man aged 18-30 years with Graves' hyperthyroidism.

This clonotype has a handful of counts. V usage is TRBV7-8 and J usage is TRBJ2-6; D gene ambiguous. V was cut by 5 bases and J by 4 bases, with 15 bases left in between. The V gene's germline CDR1 is SGHVS and CDR2 FQNEAQ. The CDR3 extends over 16 amino acids. The DNA of the CDR3 is TGTGCCAGCAGCCCCCGGTGGGGATCCGGGGCCAACGTCCTGACTTTC. Translated: CASSPRWGSGANVLTF.

Comments on this clonotype: This sequence may be a read error, since a much larger clone differs from it by one base. The J gene is TRBJ1-1, the V gene TRBV7-8; D is unresolved. Trimming stripped 5 bases from V and 0 bases from J, with 10 bases between. Germline CDR1 and CDR2: SGHVS and FQNEAQ. The CDR3 has 14 residues. The CDR3: CASSPGPVNTEAFF. The CDR3 region has the DNA TGTGCCAGCAGCCCCGGACCGGTGAACACTGAAGCTTTCTTT.

The CDR3, as DNA: TGTGCTAGTGGCCCCGTTAAAAGTCCCGACACCGGGGAGCTGTTTTTT. It encodes CASGPVKSPDTGELFF. The V call is TRBV12-5, the J call TRBJ2-2; D is undetermined. CDR3 length: 16 amino acids. Germline V gene data show CDR1 as LGHNT and CDR2 as FRNRAP. Deletions cut 6 bases from V and 3 bases from J, with 17 bases between.

The chain is built from TRBV11-2 and TRBJ1-1; the D is unclear. V was clipped by 5 bases and J by 6 bases, with 10 bases between them. This CDR3 has 12 residues. Germline V gene sequence: CDR1 SGHAT, CDR2 FQNNGV. The CDR3 spells CASSQRAAEAFF. As DNA, the CDR3 is TGTGCCAGCAGCCAGAGGGCTGCTGAAGCTTTCTTT.

The chain couples TRBV7-2 to TRBJ2-7, with D possibly matching TRBD1 (5 bases). This CDR3 contains 13 residues. From germline, CDR1 is SGHTA and CDR2 FQGNSA. V was cut by 3 bases and J by 2 bases, with 8 bases left in between. The CDR3 bases are TGTGCCAGCAGCTTTAAGGGGCCCTACGAGCAGTACTTC. Translating it yields CASSFKGPYEQYF.

The DNA of the CDR3 is TGCGCCAGCAGCGAAGGAGATCGGGCTACGGAGACCCAGTACTTC. This encodes CASSEGDRATETQYF. This chain uses TRBV5-1 with TRBJ2-5, with D uncertain. CDR3 length: 15 amino acids. The germline CDR1 and CDR2 sequences are SGHRS and YFSETQ. V was pared by 4 bases and J by 5 bases, with 18 bases between.

The chain carries TRBV11-2 and TRBJ1-6; D is undetermined. This CDR3 is built from 18 residues. Trimming left V 2 bases short and J 5 bases short, with 19 bases between. Germline V gene sequence: CDR1 SGHAT, CDR2 FQNNGV. The CDR3 DNA sequence: TGTGCCAGCAGCTTAAGACGTACCGTAACTGTGGATAATTCACCCCTCCACTTT. Its translation: CASSLRRTVTVDNSPLHF.

The genes are TRBV20-1 and TRBJ2-6, with TRBD1 matching 11 bases. V lost 5 bases, J lost 2 bases, and 5 bases stayed unmatched. The CDR3 sequence is 16 residues long. CDR1 and CDR2 from the germline V gene are DFQATT and SNEGSKA (reference sequence). CDR3 region: CSAPRGQGAGANVLTF. The CDR3 DNA sequence: TGCAGTGCTCCCCGGGGACAGGGGGCTGGGGCCAACGTCCTGACTTTC.

This clonotype was counted ten times or more. V usage is TRBV29-1 and J usage is TRBJ2-5, with D perhaps matching TRBD2 (6 bases). Germline assignment: CDR1 SQVTM and CDR2 ANQGSEA. The CDR3 is 14 residues long. Trimming shortened V by 3 bases and J by 0 bases, and 11 bases separated the two germline ends. CDR3 DNA sequence: TGCAGCGTTGATACCGGGACTTACCAAGAGACCCAGTACTTC. Residues: CSVDTGTYQETQYF.

This clonotype has a handful of counts. CDR3 nucleotides: TGTGCCAGCAGTTATGTAGCTACTGAAGCTTTCTTT. Protein: CASSYVATEAFF. V usage is TRBV6-6 and J usage is TRBJ1-1; D is undetermined. V shed 3 bases and J shed 5 bases, with 7 bases lying between them. Germline loops: CDR1 MNHNY, CDR2 SVGAGI (reference sequence). This CDR3 region has 12 residues.

The J gene is TRBJ1-6, the V gene TRBV15; D may be TRBD1 (5 bases). Trimming pared 0 bases from V and 6 bases from J, leaving 9 bases between. The CDR3 consists of 15 residues. Germline assignment: CDR1 LNHNV and CDR2 YYDKDF (reference sequence). The CDR3 reads CATSRDLGTNSPLHF. CDR3 nucleotides: TGTGCCACCAGCAGAGATCTAGGGACTAATTCACCCCTCCACTTT.

This clonotype was recorded a few times. CDR3 coding DNA: TGTGCCAGCAGTTTCTGGACAGGGGGCGAAATCTCCTACGAGCAGTACTTC. Its protein product is CASSFWTGGEISYEQYF. This sequence joins TRBV12-3 or TRBV12-4 and TRBJ2-7; 11 bases map to TRBD1. The V segment lost 3 bases and the J segment 0 bases; nucleotides outside the gene matches: 7. CDR3 length: 17 amino acids.

This clonotype was found many times. The J gene is TRBJ2-7, the V gene TRBV10-3; the D is unclear. Looked up from germline, CDR1 is ENHRY and CDR2 is SYGVKD. Trimming cost V 2 bases and J 4 bases, with 6 bases left between them. The CDR3 is 12 residues long. CDR3 residues: CAISENGYEQYF. In DNA, the CDR3 is TGTGCCATCAGTGAGAACGGATACGAGCAGTACTTC.

The CDR3 reads CSASETLNTEAFF. The CDR3 region has the DNA TGCAGTGCTAGTGAGACATTGAACACTGAAGCTTTCTTT. The chain has TRBV20-1 and TRBJ1-1; no firm D call. This CDR3 has 13 residues. Looked up from germline, CDR1 is DFQATT and CDR2 is SNEGSKA (reference sequence). The ends were cut back, 3 bases at V and 0 bases at J, with 8 bases in the middle.

This clonotype was detected ten times or more. V gene TRBV20-1 combines with J gene TRBJ1-2, with D possibly TRBD1 on 5 matching bases. The CDR3 has 14 amino acids. V was cut by 6 bases and J by 7 bases, with 21 bases left in between. The V gene's germline CDR1 is DFQATT and CDR2 SNEGSKA (reference sequence). This chain's CDR3 is CSAAPDGARSGYTF. CDR3 sequence (DNA): TGCAGTGCCGCCCCCGACGGGGCGAGGAGTGGCTACACCTTC.

V usage is TRBV4-1 and J usage is TRBJ2-7; D is undetermined. Trimming removed 0 bases at V and 6 bases at J, with 9 bases between. This CDR3 has 13 residues. Germline-derived CDR1 and CDR2 are MGHRA and YSYEKL. The CDR3, as DNA: TGCGCCAGCAGCCAAGATTTTGCAGGCGAGCAGTACTTC. Translated, it gives CASSQDFAGEQYF.

In this sample, this clonotype turned up a few times. The rearrangement joins TRBV10-3 to TRBJ1-4; 10 bases are shared with TRBD1. Looked up from germline, CDR1 is ENHRY and CDR2 is SYGVKD. There are 13 residues in the CDR3. The V segment lost 10 bases and the J segment 8 bases; nucleotides outside the gene matches: 7. This chain's CDR3 is CATGTGVGEKLFF. The CDR3 bases are TGTGCCACCGGGACAGGGGTGGGGGAAAAACTGTTTTTT.